This TCR beta chain was sequenced for a study of blood T cell repertoires in COVID-19. The germline CDR1 and CDR2 sequences are SNHLY and FYNNEI. The germline V and J ends were trimmed by 2 bases and 3 bases, with 11 bases remaining between them. The CDR3 extends over 15 amino acids. Here immunoSEQ multiplex PCR was the method, and the copy in TCRdb shows in-frame clones only, minus some. The sample includes 90,000 to 95,000 clones, around nine tenths of them seen just once. This receptor was obtained from a woman in her 70s with acute or convalescent COVID-19. The source material was peripheral blood. V gene TRBV2 combines with J gene TRBJ1-5; D perhaps matches TRBD1 (5 bases). This CDR3 is CASSESGFINQPQHF. The DNA for the CDR3 is TGTGCCAGCAGTGAATCAGGGTTCATCAATCAGCCCCAGCATTTT.